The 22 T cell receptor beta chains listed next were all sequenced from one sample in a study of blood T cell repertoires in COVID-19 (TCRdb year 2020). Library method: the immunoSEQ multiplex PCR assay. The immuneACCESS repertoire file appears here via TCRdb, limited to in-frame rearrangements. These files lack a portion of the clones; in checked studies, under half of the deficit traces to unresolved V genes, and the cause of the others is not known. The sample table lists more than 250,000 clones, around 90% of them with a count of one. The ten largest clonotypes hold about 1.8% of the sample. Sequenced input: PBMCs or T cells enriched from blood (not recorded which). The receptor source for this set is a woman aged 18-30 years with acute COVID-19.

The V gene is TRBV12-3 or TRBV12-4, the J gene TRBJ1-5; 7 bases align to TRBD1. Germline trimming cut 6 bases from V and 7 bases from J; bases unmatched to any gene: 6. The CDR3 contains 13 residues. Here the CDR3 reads CASRSSGGQPQHF. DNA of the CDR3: TGTGCCAGCAGGTCCTCAGGGGGACAGCCCCAGCATTTT.

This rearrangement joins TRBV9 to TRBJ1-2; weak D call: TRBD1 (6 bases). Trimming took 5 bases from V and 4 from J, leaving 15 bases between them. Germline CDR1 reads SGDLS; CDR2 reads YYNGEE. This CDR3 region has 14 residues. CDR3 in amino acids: CASSLTGSGYGYTF. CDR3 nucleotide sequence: TGTGCCAGCAGTCTCACAGGGAGCGGCTATGGCTACACCTTC.

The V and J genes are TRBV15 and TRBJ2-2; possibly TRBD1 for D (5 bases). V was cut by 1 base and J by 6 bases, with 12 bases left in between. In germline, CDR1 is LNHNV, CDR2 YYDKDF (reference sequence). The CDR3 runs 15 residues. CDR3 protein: CATSRAIQVPGELFF. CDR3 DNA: TGTGCCACCAGCAGAGCGATACAGGTCCCCGGGGAGCTGTTTTTT.

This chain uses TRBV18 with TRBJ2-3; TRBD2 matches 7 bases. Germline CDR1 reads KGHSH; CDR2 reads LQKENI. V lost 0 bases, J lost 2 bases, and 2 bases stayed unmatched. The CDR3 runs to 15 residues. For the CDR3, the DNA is TGTGCCAGCTCACCACCAGCGGGGAACACAGATACGCAGTATTTT. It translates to CASSPPAGNTDTQYF.

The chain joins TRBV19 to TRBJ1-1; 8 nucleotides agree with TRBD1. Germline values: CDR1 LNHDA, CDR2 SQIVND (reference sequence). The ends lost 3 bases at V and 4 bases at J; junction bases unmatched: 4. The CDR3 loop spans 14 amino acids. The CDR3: CASSIQGASTEAFF. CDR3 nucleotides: TGTGCCAGTAGTATTCAGGGGGCGAGCACTGAAGCTTTCTTT.

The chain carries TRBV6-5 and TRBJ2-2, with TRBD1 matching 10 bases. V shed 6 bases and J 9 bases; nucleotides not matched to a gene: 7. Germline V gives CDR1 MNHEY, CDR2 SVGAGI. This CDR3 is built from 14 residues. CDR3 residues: CASSRQGAWRELFF. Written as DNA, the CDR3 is TGTGCCAGCAGCAGACAGGGGGCTTGGAGGGAGCTGTTTTTT.

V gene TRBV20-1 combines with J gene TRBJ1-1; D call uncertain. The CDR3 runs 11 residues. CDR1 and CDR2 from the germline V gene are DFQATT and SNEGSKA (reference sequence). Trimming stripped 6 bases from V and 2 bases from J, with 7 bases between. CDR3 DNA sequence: TGCAGTGCCCCTGTCAACACTGAAGCTTTCTTT. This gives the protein CSAPVNTEAFF.

CDR3 DNA sequence: TGTGCCAGCAGCACGGACAGGAACTACGAGCAGTACTTC. It codes for CASSTDRNYEQYF. The V gene is TRBV7-8, the J gene TRBJ2-7, with 7 bases identical to TRBD1. The trim removed 5 bases at V and 3 bases at J, leaving 4 bases unmatched. The CDR3 runs 13 residues. Germline V gene sequence: CDR1 SGHVS, CDR2 FQNEAQ.

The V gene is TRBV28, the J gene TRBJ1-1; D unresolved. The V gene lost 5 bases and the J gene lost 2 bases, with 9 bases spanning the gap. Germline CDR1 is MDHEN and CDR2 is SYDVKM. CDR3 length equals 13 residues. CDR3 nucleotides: TGTGCCAGCAGTCCAACACCTAACACTGAAGCTTTCTTT. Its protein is CASSPTPNTEAFF.

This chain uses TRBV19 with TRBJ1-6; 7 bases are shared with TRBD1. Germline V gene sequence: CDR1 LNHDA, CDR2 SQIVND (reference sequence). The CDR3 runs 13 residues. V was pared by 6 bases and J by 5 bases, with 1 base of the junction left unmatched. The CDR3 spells CASSDRDNSPLHF. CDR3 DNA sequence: TGTGCCAGTAGCGACAGGGATAATTCACCCCTCCACTTT.

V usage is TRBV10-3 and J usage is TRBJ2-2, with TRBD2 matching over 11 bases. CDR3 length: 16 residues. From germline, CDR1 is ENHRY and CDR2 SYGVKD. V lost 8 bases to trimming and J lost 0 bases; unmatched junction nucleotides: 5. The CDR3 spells CAIGKTSGANTGELFF. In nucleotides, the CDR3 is TGTGCCATCGGTAAGACTAGCGGGGCGAACACCGGGGAGCTGTTTTTT.

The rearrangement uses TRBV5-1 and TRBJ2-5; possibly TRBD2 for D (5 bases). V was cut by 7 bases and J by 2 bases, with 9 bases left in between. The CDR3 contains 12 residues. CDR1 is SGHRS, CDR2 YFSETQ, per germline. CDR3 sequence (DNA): TGCGCCAGCTGGAGGAATCAAGAGACCCAGTACTTC. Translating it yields CASWRNQETQYF.

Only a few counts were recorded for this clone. Here the CDR3 reads CASSLAAGGPEQYF. The CDR3 bases are TGCGCCAGCAGCTTGGCGGCGGGAGGGCCGGAGCAGTACTTC. The chain carries TRBV5-1 and TRBJ2-7, with TRBD2 matching over 9 bases. The CDR3 loop spans 14 amino acids. Germline lookup yields CDR1 SGHRS and CDR2 YFSETQ. The V gene end was trimmed by 0 bases and the J gene end by 7 bases; junction bases not matched to a gene: 5.

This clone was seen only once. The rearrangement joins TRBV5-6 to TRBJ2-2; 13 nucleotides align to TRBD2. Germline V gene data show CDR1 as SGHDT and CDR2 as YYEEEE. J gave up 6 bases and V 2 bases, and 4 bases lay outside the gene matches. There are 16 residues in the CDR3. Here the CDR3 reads CASSFRTSGRPGELFF. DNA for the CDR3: TGTGCCAGCAGCTTTCGGACTAGCGGGAGACCCGGGGAGCTGTTTTTT.

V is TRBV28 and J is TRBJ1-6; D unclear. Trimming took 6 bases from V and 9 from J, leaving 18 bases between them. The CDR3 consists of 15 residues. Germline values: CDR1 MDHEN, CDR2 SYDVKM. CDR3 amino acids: CASSSLGRWGSPLHF. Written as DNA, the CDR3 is TGTGCCAGCAGCTCGCTAGGGAGGTGGGGTTCACCCCTCCACTTT.

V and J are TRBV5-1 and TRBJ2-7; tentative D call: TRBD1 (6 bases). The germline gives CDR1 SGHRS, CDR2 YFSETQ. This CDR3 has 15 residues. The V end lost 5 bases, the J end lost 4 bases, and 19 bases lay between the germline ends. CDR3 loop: CASRDSPGNAYEQYF. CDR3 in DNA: TGCGCCAGCAGGGACAGTCCGGGCAACGCGTACGAGCAGTACTTC.

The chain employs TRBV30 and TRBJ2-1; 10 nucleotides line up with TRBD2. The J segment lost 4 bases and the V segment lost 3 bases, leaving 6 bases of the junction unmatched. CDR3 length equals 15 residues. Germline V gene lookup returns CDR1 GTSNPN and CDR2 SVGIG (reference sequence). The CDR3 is CAWSAGLADYNEQFF. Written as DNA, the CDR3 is TGTGCCTGGAGCGCCGGACTAGCGGATTACAATGAGCAGTTCTTC.

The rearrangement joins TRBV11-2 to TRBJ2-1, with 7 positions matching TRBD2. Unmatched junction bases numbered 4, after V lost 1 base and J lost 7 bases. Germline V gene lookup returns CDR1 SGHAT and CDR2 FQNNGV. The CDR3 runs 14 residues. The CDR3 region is CASSLGDYLNEQFF. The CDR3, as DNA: TGTGCCAGCAGCTTAGGGGACTATTTAAATGAGCAGTTCTTC.

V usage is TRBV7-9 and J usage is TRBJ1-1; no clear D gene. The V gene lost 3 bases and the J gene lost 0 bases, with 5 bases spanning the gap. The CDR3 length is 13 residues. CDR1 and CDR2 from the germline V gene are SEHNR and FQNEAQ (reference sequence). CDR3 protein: CASSFSMNTEAFF. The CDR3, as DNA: TGTGCCAGCAGCTTCTCTATGAACACTGAAGCTTTCTTT.

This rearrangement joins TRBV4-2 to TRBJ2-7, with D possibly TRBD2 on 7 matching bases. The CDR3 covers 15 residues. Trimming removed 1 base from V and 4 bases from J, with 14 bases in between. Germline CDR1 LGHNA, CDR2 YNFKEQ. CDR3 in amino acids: CASSQGEGGMYEQYF. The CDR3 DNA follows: TGTGCCAGCAGCCAAGGGGAGGGGGGTATGTACGAGCAGTACTTC.

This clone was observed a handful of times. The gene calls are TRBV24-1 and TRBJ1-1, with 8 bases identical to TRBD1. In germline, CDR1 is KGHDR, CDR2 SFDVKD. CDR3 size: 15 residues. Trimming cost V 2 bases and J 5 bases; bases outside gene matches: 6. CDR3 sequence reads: CATSDSQGALTEAFF. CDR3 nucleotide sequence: TGTGCCACCAGTGATTCGCAGGGGGCGCTTACTGAAGCTTTCTTT.

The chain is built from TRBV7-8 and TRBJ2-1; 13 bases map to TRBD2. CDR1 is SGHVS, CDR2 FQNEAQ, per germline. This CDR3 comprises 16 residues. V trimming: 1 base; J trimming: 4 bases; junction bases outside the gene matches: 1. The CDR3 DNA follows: TGTGCCAGCAGCTTAGTACTAGCGGGAGGGTACAATGAGCAGTTCTTC. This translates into CASSLVLAGGYNEQFF.